This T cell receptor beta chain came from a study of blood T cell repertoires in COVID-19. On the study more broadly: The United States, Italy and Spain provided the acute and convalescent COVID-19 samples. From T cells, B-cell-depleted T cells, or PBMCs came the material, which was cDNA or gDNA.

Unmatched junction bases numbered 9, after V lost 4 bases and J lost 1 base. The CDR3 loop spans 17 amino acids. The germline V gene encodes CDR1 KGHSH and CDR2 LQKENI. Original analysis: It was from reference gene primer amplification that nucleated cell counts were estimated. Libraries were prepared by immunoSEQ multiplex PCR; TCRdb keeps only in-frame clonotypes and omits some of them. V and J calls and clone size follow that table, whereas D and trimming were derived from the DNA. The profile shows approximately 200,000 clones, less than 85% of them singletons. What was sequenced was peripheral blood. The TCR originated in a woman in her fifties or sixties with acute or convalescent COVID-19. This rearrangement joins TRBV18 to TRBJ1-5, with TRBD1 matching over 8 bases. The CDR3 is CASSLVSGGGSNQPQHF. CDR3 DNA sequence: TGTGCCAGCTCACTGGTATCAGGGGGCGGGAGCAATCAGCCCCAGCATTTT.